Following are 14 T cell receptor beta chains from one sample sequenced in a study of T cell responses to AZD1222 COVID-19 vaccine. Clones were read by immunoSEQ multiplex PCR, and TCRdb kept only the in-frame ones, dropping some. The sample yields 80,000 or so clones, 90% to 95% seen once. The sample was peripheral blood, taken on day 0 of MenACWY control vaccination. These receptors all come from an adult in good health.

V is TRBV5-4 and J is TRBJ2-7, with 7 positions matching TRBD2. Germline loops: CDR1 SGHNT, CDR2 YYREEE (reference sequence). The CDR3 consists of 15 residues. V shed 1 base and J 4 bases; nucleotides not matched to a gene: 8. The CDR3 DNA follows: TGTGCCAGCAGCTTGATGGGCGGGAGTTTTTACGAGCAGTACTTC. Protein sequence: CASSLMGGSFYEQYF.

The gene calls are TRBV29-1 and TRBJ2-3; no clear D gene. Germline loops: CDR1 SQVTM, CDR2 ANQGSEA. The CDR3 consists of 14 residues. V dropped 4 bases and J dropped 4 bases, with 15 bases sitting between them. The CDR3: CSVVGLQGPDTQYF. CDR3 DNA sequence: TGCAGCGTTGTAGGCCTACAAGGTCCAGATACGCAGTATTTT.

A few counts support this clone. This chain joins TRBV28 and TRBJ1-5, with TRBD1 matching over 7 bases. Germline values: CDR1 MDHEN, CDR2 SYDVKM. The CDR3 runs to 15 residues. Germline trimming cut 10 bases from V and 1 base from J; bases unmatched to any gene: 10. The CDR3 coding sequence is TGTGCCACGACACTAGGGGGCGCAAGCAATCAGCCCCAGCATTTT. Encoded protein: CATTLGGASNQPQHF.

The chain carries TRBV28 and TRBJ2-1, with 7 bases identical to TRBD1. The length of the CDR3 is 15 residues. V was pared by 2 bases and J by 12 bases, with 13 bases of the junction left unmatched. CDR1 MDHEN and CDR2 SYDVKM come from the germline V gene. The chain's CDR3 is CASSLGDRRRGGQFF. The CDR3 nucleotides read TGTGCCAGCAGTTTAGGGGACAGACGAAGGGGCGGGCAGTTCTTC.

This sequence joins TRBV2 and TRBJ1-1; D call uncertain. The germline V gene has CDR1 SNHLY and CDR2 FYNNEI. The CDR3 length is 13 residues. Trimming left V 7 bases short and J 7 bases short, with 16 bases between. CDR3 loop: CASKSIESGEAFF. In DNA, the CDR3 is TGTGCCAGCAAAAGTATTGAGTCGGGTGAAGCTTTCTTT. The complete variable domain, with remaining parts taken from reference TRBV2 and TRBJ1-1, reads EPEVTQTPSHQVTQMGQEVILRCVPISNHLYFYWYRQILGQKVEFLVSFYNNEISEKSEIFDDQFSVERPDGSNFTLKIRSTKLEDSAMYFCASKSIESGEAFFGQGTRLTVV.

The V and J genes are TRBV30 and TRBJ1-1; D gene unclear. Trimming pared 8 bases from V and 1 base from J, leaving 14 bases between. Germline values: CDR1 GTSNPN, CDR2 SVGIG (reference sequence). This CDR3 comprises 13 residues. CDR3 in amino acids: CAGTMTENTEAFF. The CDR3 bases are TGTGCCGGAACAATGACGGAGAACACTGAAGCTTTCTTT.

The chain recombines TRBV6-1 with TRBJ2-7; possible D gene TRBD1, 5 bases. The CDR3 covers 14 residues. Per the germline V gene, CDR1 is MNHNS and CDR2 is SASEGT. Trimming removed 2 bases from V and 2 bases from J, with 10 bases in between. The CDR3 DNA reads as TGTGCCAGCAGTGAACGCCTGGGGCCCTACGAGCAGTACTTC. Translating it yields CASSERLGPYEQYF.

In nucleotides, the CDR3 is TGTGCCAGCAGCCGTCGGGACAGTCAAGAGACCCAGTACTTC. This translates into CASSRRDSQETQYF. The rearrangement links TRBV11-2 to TRBJ2-5, with 7 bases identical to TRBD1. V lost 5 bases and J lost 2; bases outside the gene matches: 5. CDR1 is SGHAT and CDR2 is FQNNGV in the germline V gene. The CDR3 length is 14 residues.

The rearrangement links TRBV18 to TRBJ1-2, with D possibly being TRBD1 (6 bases). V lost 3 bases and J lost 9, with 14 bases in between. The length of the CDR3 is 13 residues. Germline values: CDR1 KGHSH, CDR2 LQKENI. The CDR3 region has the DNA TGTGCCAGCTCACCGGCGCAGGGGCGGAGCTACACCTTC. Amino acids: CASSPAQGRSYTF.

This clone was detected only once. The V and J genes are TRBV15 and TRBJ1-3; no clear D gene. Per the germline V gene, CDR1 is LNHNV and CDR2 is YYDKDF (reference sequence). This CDR3 is 17 amino acids long. V lost 0 bases to trimming and J lost 0 bases, with 12 bases between them. For the CDR3, the DNA is TGTGCCACCAGCAGAGATCGGCTGGCTCTCTCTGGAAACACCATATATTTT. This sequence encodes CATSRDRLALSGNTIYF.

A few counts support this clone. The chain couples TRBV7-9 to TRBJ1-1, with 7 bases lining up with TRBD1. Trimming at V came to 5 bases and at J to 1 base, leaving 4 bases not matched to a gene. Germline CDR1 is SEHNR and CDR2 is FQNEAQ (reference sequence). This CDR3 region has 14 residues. The CDR3: CASSRRQGNTEAFF. The CDR3, as DNA: TGTGCCAGCAGCAGACGACAGGGGAACACTGAAGCTTTCTTT. The full variable domain, completed using reference TRBV7-9 and TRBJ1-1, is DTGVSQNPRHKITKRGQNVTFRCDPISEHNRLYWYRQTLGQGPEFLTYFQNEAQLEKSRLLSDRFSAERPKGSFSTLEIQRTEQGDSAMYLCASSRRQGNTEAFFGQGTRLTVV.

The chain is built from TRBV7-9 and TRBJ1-1; no clear D. CDR3 length equals 13 residues. V was shortened by 5 bases and J by 6 bases, with 13 bases between the two germline ends. The V gene's germline CDR1 is SEHNR and CDR2 FQNEAQ (reference sequence). The CDR3 DNA reads as TGTGCCAGCAGCCCTCTCCCATACGCTGAAGCTTTCTTT. Protein sequence: CASSPLPYAEAFF.

This clone came up once. The chain couples TRBV16 to TRBJ1-1; 10 nucleotides agree with TRBD1. Looked up from germline, CDR1 is KGHSY and CDR2 is FQNENV. The CDR3 loop spans 15 amino acids. After removal of 4 bases from V and 4 bases from J, the junction contained 6 bases not matched to a gene. CDR3 in DNA: TGTGCCAGCAGCCCACGGACAGGGGGAGGCACTGAAGCTTTCTTT. It encodes CASSPRTGGGTEAFF.

This clone was seen only once. This chain links TRBV28 with TRBJ1-1; no reliable D call. This CDR3 comprises 12 residues. The germline V gene encodes CDR1 MDHEN and CDR2 SYDVKM. CDR3 protein: CGCGTMNTEAFF. The DNA of the CDR3 is TGTGGGTGTGGAACAATGAACACTGAAGCTTTCTTT.